This TCR beta chain originates from a study of blood T cells in healthy people across ages. Study-wide points: CMV status of donors was not determined, possibly confounding expanded clonotype changes. The study found TCR beta diversity correlated strongly with naive T cell percentage.

Germline V gene lookup returns CDR1 ENHRY and CDR2 SYGVKD. CDR3 size: 12 residues. V was shortened by 4 bases and J by 3 bases, with 7 bases between the two germline ends. The authors ran a second PCR of about 6 to 11 cycles using a sample-barcoded 5' primer and a J-beta primer mix. TCRdb fed the 5' RACE reads into MiXCR, producing one record per CDR3 protein. The repertoire holds about 730,000 distinct CDR3 sequences, with roughly 44% as singletons. This clonotype came up a few times. The antigen remains undetermined. The material sequenced was blood. The chain is built from TRBV10-3 and TRBJ2-7, with TRBD2 as a possible D gene (6 bases). This sequence was found in a woman aged 60-70 years in good health. For the CDR3, the DNA is TGTGCCATCAGTGTCGGGGGCTACGAGCAGTACTTC. Residues: CAISVGGYEQYF.